Listed here are 22 T cell receptor beta chains from one sample, sequenced in a study of human T cells and chemical hapten exposure (dated by TCRdb to the early 2020s). In light of the paper, this sample's time point label describes: pre-sensitization, week 0. In light of the paper, this sample's treatment or condition label describes: therapeutic diphenylcyclopropenone sensitization with weekly scalp DPC. Total RNA was extracted from unfractionated whole blood collected in Tempus Blood RNA tubes. Library method: RACE. The run used a NextSeq 500. TCRdb applied fastp at Q25 and MiXCR to the public reads, then kept only in-frame beta chains. Rows merge per CDR3 protein into single entries with the most common DNA and genes. This sample gives about 50,000 distinct CDR3 sequences in total; roughly a tenth of them show up just once. The ten top clones hold approximately 9.5% of the sample. This specimen consisted of whole blood, obtained in connection with sensitization to the hapten diphenylcyclopropenone (DPC). The origin of the receptors is a woman in her thirties with alopecia areata. Some clones in this sample may be carry-over from other donors' samples.

This clonotype was counted a few times. The CDR3 bases are TGTGCCAGCAGTTACTCGCACAAGTCTCAAAGACTGTTTTTT. Encoded protein: CASSYSHKSQRLFF. This chain joins TRBV6-5 and TRBJ1-4; D is uncertain. Trimming took 0 bases from V and 13 from J, leaving 15 bases between them. Germline lookup yields CDR1 MNHEY and CDR2 SVGAGI. This CDR3 has 14 residues.

This chain uses TRBV28 with TRBJ1-6; D unresolved. Trimming removed 4 bases at V and 9 bases at J, with 7 bases between. This CDR3 is built from 12 residues. Germline values: CDR1 MDHEN, CDR2 SYDVKM. CDR3 protein: CASSYRLSPLHF. The CDR3, as DNA: TGTGCCAGCAGTTACCGGCTTTCACCCCTCCACTTT.

This clonotype showed up just a few times. The chain employs TRBV28 and TRBJ2-3; 9 bases line up with TRBD1. Per germline, CDR1 MDHEN and CDR2 SYDVKM. The CDR3 contains 15 residues. The junction had 10 bases not matched to a gene; V was cut back by 5 bases and J by 7 bases. The CDR3 nucleotides read TGTGCCAGCAGTCCCCCCGGGACAGGGTTTAATACGCAGTATTTT. It yields the protein CASSPPGTGFNTQYF.

This sequence joins TRBV20-1 and TRBJ2-1; D call uncertain. CDR3 length: 15 amino acids. V was clipped by 1 base and J by 0 bases, with 10 bases between them. Germline-derived CDR1 and CDR2 are DFQATT and SNEGSKA (reference sequence). The CDR3 region is CSARANFGSYNEQFF. CDR3 DNA sequence: TGCAGTGCTAGAGCCAACTTCGGCTCCTACAATGAGCAGTTCTTC.

This clonotype was recorded a few times. The J gene is TRBJ2-7, the V gene TRBV29-1, with D perhaps assigned TRBD1 or TRBD2 (5 bases each). Trimming took 7 bases from V and 7 from J, leaving 23 bases between them. CDR3 length: 14 residues. The germline V gene has CDR1 SQVTM and CDR2 ANQGSEA. CDR3 DNA: TGCAGCGCCGGGGCCACGGCCCGGTCGGGGGAGCAGTACTTC. Protein sequence: CSAGATARSGEQYF.

This clonotype has a count of ten or more. V and J are TRBV20-1 and TRBJ2-6; the D gene could be TRBD1 or TRBD2 (5 bases each). CDR1 DFQATT and CDR2 SNEGSKA come from the germline V gene (reference sequence). The CDR3 extends over 16 amino acids. CDR3 amino acids: CSAPGTGISGANVLTF. The CDR3 DNA reads as TGCAGCGCCCCAGGGACCGGCATTTCTGGGGCCAACGTCCTGACTTTC.

This chain joins TRBV7-2 and TRBJ2-3; possible D gene TRBD2, 6 bases. CDR1 SGHTA and CDR2 FQGNSA come from the germline V gene. V dropped 5 bases and J dropped 4 bases, with 10 bases sitting between them. CDR3 length equals 13 residues. The CDR3 nucleotides read TGTGCCAGCAGCCGCGGGGAACCAGATACGCAGTATTTT. It translates to CASSRGEPDTQYF.

This clonotype was counted many times. This rearrangement joins TRBV5-5 to TRBJ2-7, with 7 bases identical to TRBD2. Germline V gene sequence: CDR1 SGHKS, CDR2 YYEKEE (reference sequence). Trimming at V came to 5 bases and at J to 5 bases, leaving 7 bases not matched to a gene. This CDR3 is built from 13 residues. CDR3 residues: CASSPSGGNEQYF. CDR3 nucleotide sequence: TGTGCCAGCAGTCCTTCGGGGGGAAACGAGCAGTACTTC. The variable domain in full, with the rest retrieved from reference TRBV5-5 and TRBJ2-7, is DAGVTQSPTHLIKTRGQQVTLRCSPISGHKSVSWYQQVLGQGPQFIFQYYEKEERGRGNFPDRFSARQFPNYSSELNVNALLLGDSALYLCASSPSGGNEQYFGPGTRLTVT.

This clonotype was seen at least ten times. V is TRBV12-3 or TRBV12-4 and J is TRBJ1-5; D not resolved. The V gene lost 3 bases and the J gene lost 7 bases, with 7 bases spanning the gap. The CDR3 is made up of 12 amino acids. CDR3 nucleotides: TGTGCCAGCAGTTTCGGGGTCCAGCCCCAGCATTTT. Residues: CASSFGVQPQHF.

The chain is built from TRBV3-1 and TRBJ1-1; no reliable D call. V was clipped by 0 bases and J by 4 bases, with 15 bases between them. This CDR3 has 16 residues. Germline-derived CDR1 and CDR2 are LGHDT and YNNKEL (reference sequence). This CDR3 reads CASSQDQWDAVTEAFF. The CDR3 DNA reads TGTGCCAGCAGCCAAGACCAATGGGATGCGGTCACTGAAGCTTTCTTT.

V and J are TRBV18 and TRBJ1-5, with D possibly TRBD1 on 5 matching bases. Germline V gene data show CDR1 as KGHSH and CDR2 as LQKENI. The CDR3 contains 15 residues. V lost 3 bases to trimming and J lost 5 bases, with 14 bases between them. DNA for the CDR3: TGTGCCAGCTCACCCAGGGAGGTAAGGGATCAGCCCCAGCATTTT. Protein product: CASSPREVRDQPQHF.

The V and J genes are TRBV28 and TRBJ2-3; D is possibly TRBD1 (7 bases). V lost 7 bases, J lost 3 bases, and 23 bases lay in between. In germline, CDR1 is MDHEN, CDR2 SYDVKM. This CDR3 is built from 17 residues. In DNA form, the CDR3 reads TGTGCCAGCAATCCCCGGGCTAGCAGGGGGGAGACAGATACGCAGTATTTT. Translation gives CASNPRASRGETDTQYF.

V and J are TRBV7-8 and TRBJ2-1; D perhaps matches TRBD1 (5 bases). This CDR3 has 15 amino acids. Germline V gene data show CDR1 as SGHVS and CDR2 as FQNEAQ. Trimming shortened V by 3 bases and J by 7 bases, and 16 bases separated the two germline ends. DNA for the CDR3: TGTGCCAGCAGCTTTTTGTCAGGGTATGAGAATGAGCAGTTCTTC. Translation: CASSFLSGYENEQFF.

The J gene is TRBJ1-6, the V gene TRBV4-3; 8 positions match TRBD1. The CDR3 runs 16 residues. Germline assignment: CDR1 LGHNA and CDR2 YSLEER. The trim removed 0 bases at V and 8 bases at J, leaving 6 bases unmatched. The CDR3: CASSQDLGTGHSPLHF. CDR3 sequence (DNA): TGCGCCAGCAGCCAAGATTTAGGGACAGGACATTCACCCCTCCACTTT.

This clonotype showed up just a few times. The genes are TRBV7-2 and TRBJ1-2; D remains ambiguous. Trimming removed 5 bases from V and 5 bases from J, with 9 bases in between. Germline loops: CDR1 SGHTA, CDR2 FQGNSA. CDR3 length: 12 residues. The DNA for the CDR3 is TGTGCCAGCAGCACGGACGGGTATGGCTACACCTTC. This translates into CASSTDGYGYTF.

The gene calls are TRBV11-2 and TRBJ2-5, with 7 bases that match TRBD1. Trimming at V came to 6 bases and at J to 7 bases, leaving 11 bases not matched to a gene. CDR3 length equals 14 residues. Germline loops: CDR1 SGHAT, CDR2 FQNNGV. CDR3 bases: TGTGCCAGCAGTTGGTCAGGGGGTAAAGGGACCCAGTACTTC. It is translated as CASSWSGGKGTQYF.

The CDR3 loop reads CASSLRQEETQYF. The CDR3 region has the DNA TGTGCCAGCAGCTTACGACAGGAAGAGACCCAGTACTTC. This chain connects TRBV7-3 to TRBJ2-5, with a possible D match to TRBD1 (6 bases). The V gene lost 2 bases and the J gene lost 3 bases, with 7 bases spanning the gap. The V gene's germline CDR1 is SGHTA and CDR2 FQGTGA. The CDR3 has 13 residues.

In its sample, this clonotype was seen a few times. The chain recombines TRBV7-2 with TRBJ2-3; D is undetermined. V was pared by 1 base and J by 6 bases, with 8 bases between. This CDR3 contains 13 residues. Looked up from germline, CDR1 is SGHTA and CDR2 is FQGNSA. The CDR3 nucleotides read TGTGCCAGCAGCTTAGTGGCTCAGGATACGCAGTATTTT. Residues: CASSLVAQDTQYF. Full variable domain (rest looked up from reference TRBV7-2 and TRBJ2-3): GAGVSQSPSNKVTEKGKDVELRCDPISGHTALYWYRQSLGQGLEFLIYFQGNSAPDKSGLPSDRFSAERTGGSVSTLTIQRTQQEDSAVYLCASSLVAQDTQYFGPGTRLTVL.

This clonotype has a count of ten or more. The chain is built from TRBV7-6 and TRBJ1-2, with D possibly TRBD1 on 6 matching bases. Germline V gives CDR1 SGHVS, CDR2 FNYEAQ. The CDR3 loop spans 13 amino acids. The V gene lost 5 bases and the J gene lost 8 bases, with 15 bases spanning the gap. CDR3 sequence (DNA): TGTGCCAGCAGCACAGGGCCTGGGACGGGCTACACCTTC. This codes for CASSTGPGTGYTF.

This clonotype has more than one count but fewer than ten. This chain joins TRBV6-2 or TRBV6-3 and TRBJ1-1; the D gene is possibly TRBD1 (5 bases). Trimming left V 2 bases short and J 2 bases short, with 12 bases between. CDR1 is MNHEY and CDR2 is SVGEGT in the germline V gene. The CDR3 totals 15 residues. CDR3 sequence (DNA): TGTGCCAGCAGTTACATGAGACAGTCCAACACTGAAGCTTTCTTT. Its translation: CASSYMRQSNTEAFF.

This clonotype was observed many times. V and J are TRBV28 and TRBJ2-1; possibly TRBD1 for D (6 bases). V gave up 2 bases and J gave up 3 bases, with 14 bases separating them. This CDR3 region has 16 residues. Looked up from germline, CDR1 is MDHEN and CDR2 is SYDVKM. The CDR3 protein is CASSLNFQGYYNEQFF. CDR3 nucleotides: TGTGCCAGCAGTTTAAACTTCCAGGGGTACTACAATGAGCAGTTCTTC.

The J gene is TRBJ2-3, the V gene TRBV4-2; TRBD2 matches 7 bases. The CDR3 runs 15 residues. Losses at the gene ends were 5 bases for V and 1 base for J; bases not matched to a gene: 6. Germline-derived CDR1 and CDR2 are LGHNA and YNFKEQ. The CDR3 DNA follows: TGTGCCAGCAGCGACCAACTAGCGCGCACAGATACGCAGTATTTT. Its translation is CASSDQLARTDTQYF.